The entry that follows covers one T cell receptor (beta chain) sequence. This clonotype was recorded a few times. Which antigen it targets is not known. Base qualities are not recorded, but no much larger clone differs from it by a single base. The sample belongs to a study of T-cell memory formation after mild COVID-19 (dated by TCRdb to 2020 to 2022). At the level of the whole study: TCR sequence clusters from the two donors were largely donor specific. In a couple of donors, T-cell clones that expanded and contracted after mild COVID-19 were tracked by sequencing TCRalpha and TCRbeta repertoires over time. The cohort comprised two young, previously healthy adult volunteers, one female and one male.

Per the germline V gene, SGHTA is the CDR1 and FQGNSA is the CDR2. The CDR3 contains 15 residues, cysteine and phenylalanine counted. Only the CDR3 region is kept as DNA, spanning 45 bases read in frame from base 1. V drops 2 bases and J drops 10 bases, leaving 18 bases in between. Overall study results and their limits: Whether the second-wave clones peaking on day 37 were SARS-CoV-2 specific was not confirmed. Contracting CD4+ clones turned up mainly in the CM and EM memory subsets, whereas EMRA was where CD8+ clones were enriched. Clones that contracted from day 15 to 85 showed balanced CD4/CD8 phenotypes, whereas a second wave of clones that expanded from day 15 to 37 leaned towards CD4+. The study covered only a couple of mild cases, and larger cohorts including severe cases with pre-infection samples were considered necessary. The detection of some responding clones in pre-infection memory suggests that pre-existing cross-reactive memory T cells joined the SARS-CoV-2 response.

Ficoll-Paque density gradient centrifugation was used to isolate PBMCs. For sequencing, an Illumina NovaSeq 6000 was employed. Using 5'RACE with constant-segment primers, TCRalpha and TCRbeta cDNA libraries were constructed, with sample barcodes and unique molecular identifiers added in the process. RNA was extracted from every sample with Trizol reagent. Library amplification was performed in two PCR steps, and a second sample barcode and Illumina TruSeq adapters were introduced in the second step. Libraries were sequenced on an Illumina NovaSeq with 2 x 150 bp paired-end reads. Under the source paper's analysis protocol: With migec v1.2.7, reads were demultiplexed and then collapsed into UMI-guided consensus sequences. Using mixcr v2.1.11, the UMI consensuses were aligned to TRA and TRB V and J templates and assembled into clonotypes. Expanded or contracted clonotypes were those called significant by both edgeR and NoisET, with noise models trained on biological replicates. For edgeR calls, a false discovery rate-adjusted p below 0.01 and a log2 fold-change threshold of 1 were applied. As an exploratory analysis of dynamics, PCA with hierarchical clustering was applied to max-normalized trajectories of the 1000 most abundant clonotypes. Each responding clone was given a CD4 or CD8 phenotype based on the CD4+ and CD8+ repertoires, which had been sequenced separately. TCRdb ran its own pipeline on the public reads, namely fastp trimming at Q25 and MiXCR clone calling, and kept in-frame beta chains. Under each unique CDR3 protein, matching rows form one entry showing the most common genes and DNA. The V and J calls were determined by TCRdb, not by the authors. This sample has 290,000 or so distinct CDR3 sequences in its table, and less than 20% of those were observed once. The biggest ten clones account for roughly 20% of the sample.

This receptor was obtained from a man aged 18 to 29 who had mild COVID-19 (a few samples of this study predate the infection). The sample titles of this study are shuffled in the database, so cell type and time point are left out; the donor was told from shared clones. The receptor chain draws on TRBV7-2 and TRBJ2-1; the D gene is tentatively TRBD1 or TRBD2, each matching 6 bases. Sequenced input: PBMCs or a T cell subset sorted from them (not recorded which). The DNA sequence is given as TGTGCCAGCAGCTTATCTCGAGTAGGGGGGCTCGAGCAGTTCTTC. Translated, it gives CASSLSRVGGLEQFF.